A single T cell receptor beta chain is shown here with its context. Many counts were recorded for this clonotype. The antigen it recognizes is unknown. No much larger clone is present one base from it, and per-base qualities are unavailable. The cysteine opens and the phenylalanine closes a CDR3 of 14 amino acids. The read is trimmed to its CDR3 DNA, 42 bases read in frame from base 1. Trimming takes 4 bases off V and 3 bases off J; junction bases not matched to a gene: 7. The germline V gene (reference sequence) provides CDR1 DFQATT and CDR2 SNEGSKA. The data are from a study of blood T cells in healthy people across ages (dated by TCRdb to between 2015 and 2017). For the wider study: In model experiments, template switching captured about one uniquely barcoded TCR beta cDNA molecule for every two T cells. Age-related changes in TCR beta repertoire diversity were measured in the study by deep sequencing normalized with unique cDNA molecular identifiers. Four age groups were formed from the donors: young (average 16 years), middle-aged (approximately 40), aged (about 62) and long-lived (less than 85). The study analyzed two additional independent replicas of 1 million unique cDNA reads from the same blood draw for two donors, one aged 18 to 30 and one aged 80 or older. Here is what the overall study found, with its caveats: Observed TCR beta diversity per million T cells fell roughly linearly with age, and a significant reduction was already apparent by age around 40. The CMV infection status of donors was not known, potentially confounding age-related changes in expanded clonotypes. Estimates of total diversity from one million sequenced T cells were regarded as lower bounds and underestimates. Because profiling used bulk unsorted PBMCs, naive and antigen-experienced compartments could not be compared conclusively. A strong correlation was found between observed TCR beta diversity and the percentage of naive T cells measured by flow cytometry. Compared with the aged group, the long-lived group had more naive CD4+ T cells, fewer expanded clones and increased TCR diversity, a pattern suggesting age selection.

Libraries were prepared through 5' RACE. Sequencer: Illumina HiSeq 2500. The second PCR ran for about 6 to 12 cycles and used a J-beta primer mix along with a sample-barcoded 5' primer. Each TCR beta cDNA molecule received a unique molecular identifier from a template-switch 5' adaptor carrying 12 random nucleotides. At least 2.5 million CDR3-containing paired-end reads were obtained from each sample. First-strand cDNA was synthesized from all RNA with the Mint cDNA synthesis kit, primed by a TRBC-specific oligonucleotide. Following uracil-DNA glycosylase treatment, all cDNA underwent a first 18-cycle PCR with the universal primers M1SS and BC2_uni_R. Regarding the original processing steps: Normalization of each sample was performed by random selection of 1 million high-quality reads, each carrying a distinct molecular identifier. Instead of being binned into consensus sequences, reads with shared molecular identifiers were discarded. MiTCR, run with a Q25 quality threshold and the strictest error-elimination algorithm, handled CDR3 identification, clonotype clustering and error correction. Lower-bound total TCR beta diversity was estimated with a nonparametric unseen species model using Euler transformation. TCRdb handled the public reads itself, with Q25 trimming in fastp and clone calling in MiXCR, and kept productive beta chains. Entries are consolidated by CDR3 protein sequence, retaining the most common genes and DNA. The V and J calls follow TCRdb's processing rather than the paper's. This sample holds 750,000 to 1,000,000 distinct CDR3 sequences; under 35% were observed only once. Approximately 10% of the sample is in the top ten clones.

The donors were 40 or so Caucasian individuals from Russia, aged roughly 6 to 95 years, who were systemically healthy. Approximately 10 milliliters of peripheral blood were collected from each donor into EDTA-treated Vacutainer tubes. PBMCs were isolated by Ficoll-Paque density-gradient centrifugation, with at least 6 million obtained per sample. Trizol reagent was used to extract total RNA from PBMCs, with at least 5 micrograms per sample. For every donor, an aliquot of PBMCs went through flow cytometry to measure the percentages of naive CD45RAhigh/CD27high T cells. The same sample was also used in a study of T cells of mothers and their children. From that second study: Nine systemically healthy Caucasian individuals served as donors, namely three mothers together with their six children. cDNA synthesis used all of the extracted RNA, with roughly 1.5 ug of RNA in each 15 ul reaction. In the second PCR, the M1S primer added sample barcodes and 2-4 random nucleotides. More than 8.5 million TCR beta CDR3 reads were obtained from each mother, and 2.5 million to 3.5 million reads were obtained from each child. Thymic selection similarly shapes TCR recombination output in related and unrelated pairs, with minor effect from inherited differences. Related mother-child pairs always showed normalized repertoire overlap that was slightly higher than in unrelated mother-child pairs, though the difference was never significant. No persistent microchimeric T cell clones were detected, at a sensitivity of roughly 100 clones per million clonotypes. Deep NGS was used in the study to compare the TCR beta repertoires of mothers and children and to look for features that separate related mother-child pairs from unrelated individuals. Mothers averaged 40 +/- 4 years of age and children averaged around 10 +/- 4 years. After adapters were ligated using NEBNext reagents, the libraries underwent 100+100 nt paired-end sequencing on an Illumina HiSeq 2000. To prevent cross-contamination, the mother and child libraries were prepared one month apart and sequenced in separate runs. Between roughly 450,000 and 2,200,000 distinct TCR beta clonotypes were identified per donor. Naive TCR beta clonotypes were estimated from low-frequency clonotypes matched to each donor's FACS-determined naive share, without sorting.

This chain is built from TRBV20-1 and TRBJ2-7, with TRBD1 identical over 9 junction bases. Sequencing was done on a sample of blood. This receptor was identified in a woman aged 35 to 49 in good health. The nucleotide sequence is given as TGCAGTGCTATTGGGGACAGGGCCCACTACGAGCAGTACTTC. It is translated as CSAIGDRAHYEQYF.